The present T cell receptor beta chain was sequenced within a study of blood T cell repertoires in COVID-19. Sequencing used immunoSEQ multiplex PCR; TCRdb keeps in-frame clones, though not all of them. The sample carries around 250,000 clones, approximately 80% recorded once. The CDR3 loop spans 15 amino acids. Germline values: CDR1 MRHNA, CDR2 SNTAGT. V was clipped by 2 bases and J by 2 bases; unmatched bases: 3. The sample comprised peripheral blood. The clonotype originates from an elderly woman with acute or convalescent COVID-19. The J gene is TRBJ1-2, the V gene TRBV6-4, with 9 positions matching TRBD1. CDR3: CASSDPDRGNYGYTF. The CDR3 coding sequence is TGTGCCAGCAGTGACCCGGACAGGGGAAACTATGGCTACACCTTC.